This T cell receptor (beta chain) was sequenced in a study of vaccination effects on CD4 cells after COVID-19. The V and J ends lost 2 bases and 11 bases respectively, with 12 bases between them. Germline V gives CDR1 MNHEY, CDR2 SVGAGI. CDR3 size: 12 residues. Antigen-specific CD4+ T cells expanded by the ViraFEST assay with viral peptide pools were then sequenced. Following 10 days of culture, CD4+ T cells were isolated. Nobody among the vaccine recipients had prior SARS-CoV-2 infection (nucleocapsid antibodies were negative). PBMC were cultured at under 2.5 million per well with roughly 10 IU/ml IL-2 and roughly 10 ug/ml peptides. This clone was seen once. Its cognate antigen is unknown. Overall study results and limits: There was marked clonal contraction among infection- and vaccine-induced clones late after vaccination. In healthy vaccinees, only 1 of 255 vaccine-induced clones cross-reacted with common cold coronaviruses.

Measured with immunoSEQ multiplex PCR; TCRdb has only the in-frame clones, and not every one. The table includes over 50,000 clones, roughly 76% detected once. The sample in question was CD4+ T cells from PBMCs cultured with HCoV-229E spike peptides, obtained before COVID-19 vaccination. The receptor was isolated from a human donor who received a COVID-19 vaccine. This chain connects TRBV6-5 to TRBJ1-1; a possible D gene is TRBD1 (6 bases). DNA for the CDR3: TGTGCCAGCAGTTACGGCACAGGGAGGGCTTTCTTT. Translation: CASSYGTGRAFF.